These T cell receptor beta chains were read from a single sample in a study of blood T cell repertoires in COVID-19. Method: immunoSEQ multiplex PCR; TCRdb's copy keeps in-frame clones and lacks some. The table has approximately 100,000 clones, 81% seen once; the top ten hold more than 9%. Sample: peripheral blood. Receptors originate from a human donor in a cohort sampled during active COVID-19. Both conserved end residues are part of each CDR3. A D gene is named only where the DNA matches it firmly. Only part of the rows carry a size: once, few, many, or a class if the clone is expanded.

V	size	D	J	DNA	CDR3
TRBV6-2/TRBV6-3	.	.	TRBJ2-7	TGTGCCAGCAGTTACTGGGTAAGCGGTAGCTCCTACGAGCAGTACTTC	CASSYWVSGSSYEQYF
TRBV5-8	.	.	TRBJ2-7	TGTGCCAGCAGCTTGGATTTAACAAATGGGCCCTACGAGCAGTACTTC	CASSLDLTNGPYEQYF
TRBV6-6	once	.	TRBJ1-1	TGTGCCAGCAGTTACTCAAGGGAGAGCACTGAAGCTTTCTTT	CASSYSRESTEAFF
TRBV4-3	.	.	TRBJ2-4	TGCGCCAGCAGCCAAGCGGCGGGGGCTTCGGACATTCAGTACTTC	CASSQAAGASDIQYF
TRBV4-1	medium-sized	.	TRBJ2-7	TGCGCCAGCAGCCAACTCCCTGGGCAGGTTACGGACGAGCAGTACTTC	CASSQLPGQVTDEQYF
TRBV18	.	.	TRBJ1-6	TGTGCCAGCTCACCACCTGCCGTTAGCTCCTATAATTCACCCCTCCACTTT	CASSPPAVSSYNSPLHF
TRBV4-2	few	TRBD1	TRBJ2-7	TGTGCCAGCAGCCAGATATCGACAGGGGGCGCTCAGCAGTACTTC	CASSQISTGGAQQYF
TRBV11-1	.	.	TRBJ1-1	TGTGCCAGCAGCTTAGCAGTGACAACGAACACTGAAGCTTTCTTT	CASSLAVTTNTEAFF
TRBV4-3	.	TRBD1	TRBJ1-2	TGCGCCAGCAGCCAAGACAGGGGGGATTACTATGGCTACACCTTC	CASSQDRGDYYGYTF
TRBV10-3	.	.	TRBJ2-2	TGTGCCACCAGAAACCTAGCCCCGAACACCGGGGAGCTGTTTTTT	CATRNLAPNTGELFF